The clone carrying this T cell receptor (beta chain) was recorded only once. The antigen remains unidentified. These data originate in a study of cytomegalovirus exposure and HLA in healthy donors. PCR involved 60 Vbeta and 13 Jbeta primers. Using immunoSEQ multiplex PCR, the repertoire was profiled, and TCRdb retains in-frame clones only, with some absent. The sample holds approximately 150,000 clones; over 70% are singletons and the top ten take about 7.9%. Study-wide results and caveats: Previously analyzed data showed that most TCR beta V segments were productive at a frequency of about 87% or about 30%. More clonal expansion characterized HLA-associated TCR beta chains than equally common others in a later analysis.

Looked up from germline, CDR1 is SGHRS and CDR2 is YFSETQ. CDR3 size: 16 residues. V shed 4 bases and J 6 bases; nucleotides not matched to a gene: 9. This clonotype was sampled from a male donor in good health and CMV-seropositive. Sequenced sample: PBMCs. The chain combines TRBV5-1 with TRBJ2-2, with 10 bases lining up with TRBD1. CDR3 DNA sequence: TGCGCCAGCAGCCCGGCGGGACAGGGGACCGCCGGGGAGCTGTTTTTT. This gives the protein CASSPAGQGTAGELFF.